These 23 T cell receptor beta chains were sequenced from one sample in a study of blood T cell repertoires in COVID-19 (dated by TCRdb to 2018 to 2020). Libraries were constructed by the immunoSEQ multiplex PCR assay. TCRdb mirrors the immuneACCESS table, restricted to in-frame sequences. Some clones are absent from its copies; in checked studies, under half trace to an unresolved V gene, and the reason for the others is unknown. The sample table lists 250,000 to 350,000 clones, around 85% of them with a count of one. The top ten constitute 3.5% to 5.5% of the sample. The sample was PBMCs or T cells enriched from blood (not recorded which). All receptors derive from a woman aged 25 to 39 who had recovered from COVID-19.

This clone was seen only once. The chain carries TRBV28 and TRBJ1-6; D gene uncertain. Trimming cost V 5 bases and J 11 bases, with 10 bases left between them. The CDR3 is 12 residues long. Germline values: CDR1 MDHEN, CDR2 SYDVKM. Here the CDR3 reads CASSTEITPLHF. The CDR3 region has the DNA TGTGCCAGCAGTACGGAGATAACACCCCTCCACTTT. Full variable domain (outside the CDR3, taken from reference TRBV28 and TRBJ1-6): DVKVTQSSRYLVKRTGEKVFLECVQDMDHENMFWYRQDPGLGLRLIYFSYDVKMKEKGDIPEGYSVSREKKERFSLILESASTNQTSMYLCASSTEITPLHFGNGTRLTVT.

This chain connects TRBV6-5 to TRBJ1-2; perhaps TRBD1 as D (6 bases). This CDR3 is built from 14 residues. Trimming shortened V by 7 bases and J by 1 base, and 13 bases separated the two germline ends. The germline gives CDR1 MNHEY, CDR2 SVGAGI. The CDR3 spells CASTGGADNYGYTF. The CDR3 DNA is TGTGCCAGCACTGGGGGGGCGGATAACTATGGCTACACCTTC.

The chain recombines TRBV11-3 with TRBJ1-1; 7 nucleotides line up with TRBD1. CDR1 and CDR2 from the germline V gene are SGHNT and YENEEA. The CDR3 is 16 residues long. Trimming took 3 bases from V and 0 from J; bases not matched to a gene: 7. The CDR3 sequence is CASSLGRGRLNTEAFF. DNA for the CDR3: TGTGCCAGCAGCTTGGGAAGGGGGCGACTGAACACTGAAGCTTTCTTT.

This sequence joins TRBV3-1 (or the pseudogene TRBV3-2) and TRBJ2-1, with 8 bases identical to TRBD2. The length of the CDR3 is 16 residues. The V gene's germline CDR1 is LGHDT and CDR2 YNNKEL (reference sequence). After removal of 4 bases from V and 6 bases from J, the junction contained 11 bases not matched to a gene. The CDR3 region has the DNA TGTGCCAGCAGCCCCCTCGGTGCGGGGGGACTCAATGAGCAGTTCTTC. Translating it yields CASSPLGAGGLNEQFF.

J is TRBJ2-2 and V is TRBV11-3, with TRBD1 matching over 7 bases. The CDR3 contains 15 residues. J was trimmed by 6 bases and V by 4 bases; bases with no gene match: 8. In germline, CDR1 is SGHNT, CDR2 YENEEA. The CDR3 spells CASSSFTGVAGELFF. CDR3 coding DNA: TGTGCCAGCAGCTCGTTCACAGGGGTCGCCGGGGAGCTGTTTTTT.

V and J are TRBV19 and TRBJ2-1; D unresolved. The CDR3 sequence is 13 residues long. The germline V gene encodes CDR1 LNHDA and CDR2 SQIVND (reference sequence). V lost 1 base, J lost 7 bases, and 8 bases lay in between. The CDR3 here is CASSIGSRNEQFF. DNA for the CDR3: TGTGCCAGTAGTATAGGCTCTCGGAATGAGCAGTTCTTC.

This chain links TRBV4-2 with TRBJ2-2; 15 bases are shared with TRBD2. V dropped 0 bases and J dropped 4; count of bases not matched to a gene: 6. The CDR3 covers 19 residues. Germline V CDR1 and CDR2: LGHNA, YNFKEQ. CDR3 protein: CASSQDGLAGGPGTGELFF. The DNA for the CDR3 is TGTGCCAGCAGCCAAGATGGACTAGCGGGGGGGCCAGGCACCGGGGAGCTGTTTTTT.

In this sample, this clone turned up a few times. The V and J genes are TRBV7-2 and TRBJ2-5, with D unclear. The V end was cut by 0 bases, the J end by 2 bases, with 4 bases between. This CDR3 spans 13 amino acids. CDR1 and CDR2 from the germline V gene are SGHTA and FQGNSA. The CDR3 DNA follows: TGTGCCAGCAGCTTAGCACAGCAAGAGACCCAGTACTTC. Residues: CASSLAQQETQYF.

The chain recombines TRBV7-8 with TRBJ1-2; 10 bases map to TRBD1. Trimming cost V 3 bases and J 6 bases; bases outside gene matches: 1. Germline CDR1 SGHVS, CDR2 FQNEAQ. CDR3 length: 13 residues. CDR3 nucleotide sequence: TGTGCCAGCAGCTTTGGACAGGGGGATGGCTACACCTTC. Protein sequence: CASSFGQGDGYTF.

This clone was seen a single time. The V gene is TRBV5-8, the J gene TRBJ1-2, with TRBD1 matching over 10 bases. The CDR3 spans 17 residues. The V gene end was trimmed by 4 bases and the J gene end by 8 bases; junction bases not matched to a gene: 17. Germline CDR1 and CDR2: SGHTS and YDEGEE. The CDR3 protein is CASSPFGQGELIWGYTF. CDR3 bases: TGTGCCAGCAGCCCCTTCGGACAGGGGGAGTTAATTTGGGGCTACACCTTC.

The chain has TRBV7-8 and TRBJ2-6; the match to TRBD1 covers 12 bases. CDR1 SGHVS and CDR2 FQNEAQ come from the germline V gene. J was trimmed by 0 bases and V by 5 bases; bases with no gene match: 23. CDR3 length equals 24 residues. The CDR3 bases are TGTGCCAGCAGCCGACCCTCCGGGACAGGGGGCCCCTCCCATGGGTTCTCTGGGGCCAACGTCCTGACTTTC. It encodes CASSRPSGTGGPSHGFSGANVLTF.

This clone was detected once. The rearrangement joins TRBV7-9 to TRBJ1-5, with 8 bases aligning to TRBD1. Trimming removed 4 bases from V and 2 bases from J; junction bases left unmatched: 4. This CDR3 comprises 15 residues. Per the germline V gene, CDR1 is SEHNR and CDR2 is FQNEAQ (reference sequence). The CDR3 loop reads CASSSGQGGNQPQHF. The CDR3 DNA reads TGTGCCAGCAGCTCAGGACAGGGAGGCAATCAGCCCCAGCATTTT.

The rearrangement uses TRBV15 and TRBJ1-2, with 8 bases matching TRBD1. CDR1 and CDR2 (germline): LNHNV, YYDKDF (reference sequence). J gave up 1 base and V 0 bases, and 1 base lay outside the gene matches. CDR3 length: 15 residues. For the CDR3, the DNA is TGTGCCACCAGCAGAGACAGGGGGCTTAACTATGGCTACACCTTC. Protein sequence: CATSRDRGLNYGYTF.

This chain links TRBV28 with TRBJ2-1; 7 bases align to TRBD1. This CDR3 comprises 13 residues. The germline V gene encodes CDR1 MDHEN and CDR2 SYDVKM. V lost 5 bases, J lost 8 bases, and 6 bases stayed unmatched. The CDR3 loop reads CASSGDSYHEQFF. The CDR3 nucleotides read TGTGCCAGCAGTGGGGACAGTTATCATGAGCAGTTCTTC. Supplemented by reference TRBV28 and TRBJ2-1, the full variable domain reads DVKVTQSSRYLVKRTGEKVFLECVQDMDHENMFWYRQDPGLGLRLIYFSYDVKMKEKGDIPEGYSVSREKKERFSLILESASTNQTSMYLCASSGDSYHEQFFGPGTRLTVL.

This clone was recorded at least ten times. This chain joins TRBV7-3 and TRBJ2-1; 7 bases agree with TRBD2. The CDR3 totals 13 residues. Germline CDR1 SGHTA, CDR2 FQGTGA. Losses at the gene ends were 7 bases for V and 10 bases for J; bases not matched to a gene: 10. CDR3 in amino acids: CASTFFSGREQFF. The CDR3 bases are TGTGCCAGCACCTTTTTTAGCGGGCGAGAGCAGTTCTTC.

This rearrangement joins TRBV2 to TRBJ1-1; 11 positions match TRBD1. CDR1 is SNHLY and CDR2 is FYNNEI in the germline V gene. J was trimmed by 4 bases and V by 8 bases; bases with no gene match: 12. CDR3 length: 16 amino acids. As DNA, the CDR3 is TGTGCCAGCCAGGACAGGGGGCTTTTGTTGGGCACTGAAGCTTTCTTT. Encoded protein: CASQDRGLLLGTEAFF. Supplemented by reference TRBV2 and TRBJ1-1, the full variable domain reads EPEVTQTPSHQVTQMGQEVILRCVPISNHLYFYWYRQILGQKVEFLVSFYNNEISEKSEIFDDQFSVERPDGSNFTLKIRSTKLEDSAMYFCASQDRGLLLGTEAFFGQGTRLTVV.

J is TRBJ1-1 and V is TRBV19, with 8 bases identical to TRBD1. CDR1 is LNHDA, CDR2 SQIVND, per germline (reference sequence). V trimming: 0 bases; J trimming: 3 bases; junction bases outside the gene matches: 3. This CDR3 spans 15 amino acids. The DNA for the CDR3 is TGTGCCAGTAGTATAGACAGGGGGCCGGACACTGAAGCTTTCTTT. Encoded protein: CASSIDRGPDTEAFF.

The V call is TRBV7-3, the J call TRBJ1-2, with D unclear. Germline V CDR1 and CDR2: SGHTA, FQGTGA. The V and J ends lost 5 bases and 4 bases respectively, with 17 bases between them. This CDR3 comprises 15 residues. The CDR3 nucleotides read TGTGCCAGCAGCCCGAGCTCAGAAGCGGGCTATGGCTACACCTTC. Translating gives CASSPSSEAGYGYTF.

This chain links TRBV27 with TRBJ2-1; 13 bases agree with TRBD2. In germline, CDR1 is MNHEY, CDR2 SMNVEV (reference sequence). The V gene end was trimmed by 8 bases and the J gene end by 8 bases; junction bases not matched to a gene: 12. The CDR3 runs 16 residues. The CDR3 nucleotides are TGTGCCAGCGCCTCACTAGCGGGAGGGTTTCAGGATGAGCAGTTCTTC. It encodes CASASLAGGFQDEQFF.

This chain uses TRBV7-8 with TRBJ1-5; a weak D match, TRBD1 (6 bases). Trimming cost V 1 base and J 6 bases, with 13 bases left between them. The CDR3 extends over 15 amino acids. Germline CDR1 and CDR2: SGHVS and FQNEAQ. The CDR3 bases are TGTGCCAGCAGCTTAGAGCGCACAGGGCTTCAGCCCCAGCATTTT. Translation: CASSLERTGLQPQHF.

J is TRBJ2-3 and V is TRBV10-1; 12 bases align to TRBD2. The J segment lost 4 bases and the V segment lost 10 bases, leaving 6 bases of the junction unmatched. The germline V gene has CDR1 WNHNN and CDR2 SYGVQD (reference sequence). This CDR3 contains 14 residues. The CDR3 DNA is TGCGCCACCTCGACTAGCGGGAGCCCAGATACGCAGTATTTT. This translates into CATSTSGSPDTQYF.

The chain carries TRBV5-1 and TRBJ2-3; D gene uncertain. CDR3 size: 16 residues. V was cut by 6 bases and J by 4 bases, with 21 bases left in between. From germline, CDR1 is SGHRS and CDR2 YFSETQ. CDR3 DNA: TGCGCCAGCACCCCGTTCTCCCACACCTCACCAGATACGCAGTATTTT. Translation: CASTPFSHTSPDTQYF.

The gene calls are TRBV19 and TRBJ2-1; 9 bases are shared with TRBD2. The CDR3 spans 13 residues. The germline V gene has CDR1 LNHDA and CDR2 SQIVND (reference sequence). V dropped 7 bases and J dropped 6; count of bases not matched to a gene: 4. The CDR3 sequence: CASKGGRVNEQFF. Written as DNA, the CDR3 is TGTGCCAGTAAGGGCGGGAGGGTCAATGAGCAGTTCTTC.